This T cell receptor (beta chain) was captured by sequencing in a study of Graves' ophthalmopathy and Graves' hyperthyroidism. As the template, RNA transcripts were used to amplify TCR beta CDR3 regions. The authors performed first-round RT-PCR with HTBI primers and then a second-round multiplex PCR. TCRdb reprocessed the multiplex PCR reads with MiXCR, giving one entry per CDR3 protein. The data contain about 400,000 distinct CDR3 sequences, 15% of them singletons. In this sample, this clonotype turned up many times. The CDR3 spans 14 residues. Per the germline V gene, CDR1 is KGHDR and CDR2 is SFDVKD. Between the trimmed V and J ends, which lost 7 bases and 0 bases, there was a span of 11 bases.

The chain uses TRBV24-1 and TRBJ1-2, with D perhaps matching TRBD1 (5 bases). The sequenced sample was peripheral blood. The TCR comes from a woman under 30 with stable Graves' hyperthyroidism. Here the CDR3 DNA reads TGTGCCACCAGGCCGGGGGGATCTAACTATGGCTACACCTTC. Translating it yields CATRPGGSNYGYTF.